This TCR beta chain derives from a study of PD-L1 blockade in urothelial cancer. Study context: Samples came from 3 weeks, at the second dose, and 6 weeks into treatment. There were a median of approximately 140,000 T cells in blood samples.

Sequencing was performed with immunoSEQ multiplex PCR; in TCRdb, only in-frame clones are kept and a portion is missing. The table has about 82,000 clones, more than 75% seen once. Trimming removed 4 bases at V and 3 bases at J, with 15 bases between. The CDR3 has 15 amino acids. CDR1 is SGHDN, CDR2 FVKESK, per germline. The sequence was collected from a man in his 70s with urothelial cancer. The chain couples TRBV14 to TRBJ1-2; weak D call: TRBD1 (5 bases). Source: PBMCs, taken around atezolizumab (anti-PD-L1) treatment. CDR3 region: CASSPTGGTYYGYTF. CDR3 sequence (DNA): TGTGCCAGCAGCCCCACGGGAGGGACCTACTATGGCTACACCTTC.